The next 7 T cell receptor beta chains were all read from a single sample in a study of cytomegalovirus exposure and HLA in healthy donors. Primers: 60 Vbeta forward and 13 Jbeta reverse. Clones were read by immunoSEQ multiplex PCR, and TCRdb kept only the in-frame ones, dropping some. In the table there are 70,000 to 95,000 clones, over 70% of which are singletons. Sequenced input: PBMCs. These receptor sequences come from a man between 40 and 49 years old in good health and CMV-seronegative.

The genes are TRBV19 and TRBJ1-2; 9 bases match TRBD1. Germline assignment: CDR1 LNHDA and CDR2 SQIVND (reference sequence). Germline trimming cut 7 bases from V and 0 bases from J; bases unmatched to any gene: 6. The CDR3 runs 15 residues. The CDR3 region is CASTRDRVSNYGYTF. The CDR3 bases are TGTGCCAGTACCCGGGACAGGGTCTCTAACTATGGCTACACCTTC.

This rearrangement joins TRBV6-5 to TRBJ1-6; D uncertain. Germline CDR1 MNHEY, CDR2 SVGAGI. The CDR3 is 14 residues long. V was trimmed by 6 bases and J by 8 bases, leaving 14 bases between them. DNA for the CDR3: TGTGCCAGCAGGCGACGCGGGGAACATTCACCCCTCCACTTT. Translating gives CASRRRGEHSPLHF.

The V call is TRBV10-2, the J call TRBJ2-1, with D perhaps matching TRBD2 (6 bases). Germline V CDR1 and CDR2: WSHSY, SAAADI. The V and J ends lost 6 bases and 4 bases respectively, with 16 bases between them. This CDR3 spans 15 amino acids. The CDR3 coding sequence is TGCGCCAGCAGGGTCGGGGCGGGGTTGTACAATGAGCAGTTCTTC. Translated, it gives CASRVGAGLYNEQFF.

This chain connects TRBV28 to TRBJ2-2; D possibly corresponds to TRBD2 (7 bases). CDR1 and CDR2 (germline): MDHEN, SYDVKM. This CDR3 contains 13 residues. V was clipped by 6 bases and J by 6 bases, with 11 bases between them. The CDR3 sequence is CASREGGAGELFF. CDR3 coding DNA: TGTGCCAGCAGGGAAGGGGGGGCCGGGGAGCTGTTTTTT.

The chain has TRBV2 and TRBJ1-4; 11 nucleotides align to TRBD1. CDR3 length: 14 amino acids. The V segment lost 6 bases and the J segment 9 bases; nucleotides outside the gene matches: 6. Germline lookup yields CDR1 SNHLY and CDR2 FYNNEI. The CDR3 loop is CASRSGTGGKKLFF. The DNA of the CDR3 is TGTGCCAGCAGGTCCGGGACAGGGGGGAAAAAACTGTTTTTT.

The chain combines TRBV7-3 with TRBJ2-3; 11 bases map to TRBD2. There are 14 residues in the CDR3. V lost 2 bases to trimming and J lost 12 bases; unmatched junction nucleotides: 7. Germline values: CDR1 SGHTA, CDR2 FQGTGA. The CDR3 loop reads CASSLGTSGGSQYF. The CDR3 DNA reads as TGTGCCAGCAGCTTAGGGACTAGCGGCGGGTCACAGTATTTT.

As for this clone: Germline and junction disagree at one end, which may indicate a read error. CDR3 loop: CASEGAELSGANGLTF. CDR3 DNA: TGTGCCAGCGAGGGGGCCGAACTCTCTGGGGCCAACGGCCTGACTTTC. The chain employs TRBV5-6 and TRBJ2-6; TRBD1 matches at 7 bases. The germline CDR1 and CDR2 sequences are SGHDT and YYEEEE. The CDR3 is 16 residues long.